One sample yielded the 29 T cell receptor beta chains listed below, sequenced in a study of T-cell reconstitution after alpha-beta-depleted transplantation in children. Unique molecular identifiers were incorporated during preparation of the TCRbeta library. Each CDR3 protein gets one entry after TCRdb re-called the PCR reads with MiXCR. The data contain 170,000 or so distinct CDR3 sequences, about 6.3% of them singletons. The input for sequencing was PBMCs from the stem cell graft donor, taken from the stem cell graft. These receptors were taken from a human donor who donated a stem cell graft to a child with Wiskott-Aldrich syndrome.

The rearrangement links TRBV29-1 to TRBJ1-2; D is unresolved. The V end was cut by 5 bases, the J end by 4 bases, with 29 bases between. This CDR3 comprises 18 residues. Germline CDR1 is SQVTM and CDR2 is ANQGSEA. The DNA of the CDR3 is TGCAGCGTTCATTTGATAGGAGTCGGGATTCAGGACCTCTATGGCTACACCTTC. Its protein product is CSVHLIGVGIQDLYGYTF.

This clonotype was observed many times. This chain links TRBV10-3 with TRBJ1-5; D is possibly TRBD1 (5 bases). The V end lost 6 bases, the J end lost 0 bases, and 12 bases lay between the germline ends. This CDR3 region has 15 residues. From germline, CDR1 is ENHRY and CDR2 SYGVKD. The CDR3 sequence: CAIRRGTDSNQPQHF. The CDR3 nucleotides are TGTGCCATCAGACGGGGGACGGATAGCAATCAGCCCCAGCATTTT.

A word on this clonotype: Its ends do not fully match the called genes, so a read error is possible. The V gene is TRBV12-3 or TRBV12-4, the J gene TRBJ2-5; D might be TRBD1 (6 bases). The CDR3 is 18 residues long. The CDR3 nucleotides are TGTGCCAGCAGTTTATTTCTGGGGGCGCCGGGATCCCAAAAGACCCAGTACTTC. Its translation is CASSLFLGAPGSQKTQYF.

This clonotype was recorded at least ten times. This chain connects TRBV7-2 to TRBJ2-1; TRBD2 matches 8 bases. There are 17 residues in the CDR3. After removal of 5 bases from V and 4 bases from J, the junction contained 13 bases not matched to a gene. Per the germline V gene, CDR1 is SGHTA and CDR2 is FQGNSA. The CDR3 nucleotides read TGTGCCAGCAGCCCTAGGACAGCGGGAGCGGCGTACAATGAGCAGTTCTTC. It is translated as CASSPRTAGAAYNEQFF. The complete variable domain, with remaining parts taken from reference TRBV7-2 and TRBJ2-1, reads GAGVSQSPSNKVTEKGKDVELRCDPISGHTALYWYRQSLGQGLEFLIYFQGNSAPDKSGLPSDRFSAERTGGSVSTLTIQRTQQEDSAVYLCASSPRTAGAAYNEQFFGPGTRLTVL.

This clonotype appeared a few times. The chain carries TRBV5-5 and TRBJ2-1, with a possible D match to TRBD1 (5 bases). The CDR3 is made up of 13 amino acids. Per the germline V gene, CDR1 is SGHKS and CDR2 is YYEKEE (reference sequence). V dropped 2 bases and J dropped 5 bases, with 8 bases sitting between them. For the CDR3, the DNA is TGTGCCAGCAGCTTAGGGGCCCACAATGAGCAGTTCTTC. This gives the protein CASSLGAHNEQFF.

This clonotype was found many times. The CDR3 spells CSYSGSTDTQYF. The CDR3 DNA reads TGCAGCTATAGCGGGAGCACAGATACGCAGTATTTT. V and J are TRBV29-1 and TRBJ2-3; 7 positions agree with TRBD2. The ends lost 8 bases at V and 0 bases at J; junction bases unmatched: 2. Germline V lookup: CDR1 SQVTM, CDR2 ANQGSEA. This CDR3 contains 12 residues.

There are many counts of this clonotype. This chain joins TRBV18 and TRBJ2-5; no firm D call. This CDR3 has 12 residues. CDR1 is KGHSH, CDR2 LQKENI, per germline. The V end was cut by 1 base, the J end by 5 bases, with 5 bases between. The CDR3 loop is CASSPHTETQYF. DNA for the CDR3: TGTGCCAGCTCACCACATACGGAGACCCAGTACTTC.

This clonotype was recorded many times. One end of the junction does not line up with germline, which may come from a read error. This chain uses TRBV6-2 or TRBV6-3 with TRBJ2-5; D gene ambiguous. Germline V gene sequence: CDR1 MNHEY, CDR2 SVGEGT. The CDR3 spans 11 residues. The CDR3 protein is CASSNPGSVSF. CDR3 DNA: TGTGCCAGCAGTAACCCAGGCAGCGTGTCCTTC.

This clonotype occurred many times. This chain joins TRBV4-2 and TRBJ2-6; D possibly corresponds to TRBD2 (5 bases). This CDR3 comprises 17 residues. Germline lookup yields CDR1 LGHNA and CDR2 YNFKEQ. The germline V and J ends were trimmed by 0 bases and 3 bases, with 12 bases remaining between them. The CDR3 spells CASSQEEVPNGANVLTF. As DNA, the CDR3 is TGTGCCAGCAGCCAAGAGGAGGTTCCGAATGGGGCCAACGTCCTGACTTTC.

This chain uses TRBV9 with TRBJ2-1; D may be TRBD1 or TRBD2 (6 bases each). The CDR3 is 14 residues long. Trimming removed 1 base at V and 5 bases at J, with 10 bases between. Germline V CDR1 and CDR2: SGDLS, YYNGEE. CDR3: CASSVRGPNNEQFF. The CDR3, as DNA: TGTGCCAGCAGCGTACGGGGGCCTAACAATGAGCAGTTCTTC.

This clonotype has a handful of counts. CDR3 coding DNA: TGTGCCAGCAGCTTAATAGAGAATGAGCAGTTCTTC. Amino acids: CASSLIENEQFF. The rearrangement joins TRBV7-8 to TRBJ2-1; D not certain. V was clipped by 2 bases and J by 7 bases, with 6 bases between them. In germline, CDR1 is SGHVS, CDR2 FQNEAQ. The CDR3 loop spans 12 amino acids.

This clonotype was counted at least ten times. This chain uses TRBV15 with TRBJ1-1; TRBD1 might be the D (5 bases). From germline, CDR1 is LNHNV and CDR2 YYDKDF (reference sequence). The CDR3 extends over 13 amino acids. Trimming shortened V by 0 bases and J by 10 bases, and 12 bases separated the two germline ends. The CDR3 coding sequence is TGTGCCACCAGCAGAGATCCCGCGGGGGGAGCTTTCTTT. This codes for CATSRDPAGGAFF.

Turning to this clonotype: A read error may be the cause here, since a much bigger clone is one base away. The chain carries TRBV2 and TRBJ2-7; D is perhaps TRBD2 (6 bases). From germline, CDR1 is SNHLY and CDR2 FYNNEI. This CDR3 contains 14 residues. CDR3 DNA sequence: TGTGCCAGCAGCGAAGGGAGGCGCAGCGACGAGCAGTACTTC. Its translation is CASSEGRRSDEQYF.

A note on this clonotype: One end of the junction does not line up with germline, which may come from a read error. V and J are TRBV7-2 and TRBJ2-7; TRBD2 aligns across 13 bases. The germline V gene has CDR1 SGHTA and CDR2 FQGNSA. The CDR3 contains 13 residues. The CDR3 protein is CASSTRTSGSLLF. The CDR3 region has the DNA TGTGCCAGCAGCACGAGGACTAGCGGGAGCTTATTGTTC.

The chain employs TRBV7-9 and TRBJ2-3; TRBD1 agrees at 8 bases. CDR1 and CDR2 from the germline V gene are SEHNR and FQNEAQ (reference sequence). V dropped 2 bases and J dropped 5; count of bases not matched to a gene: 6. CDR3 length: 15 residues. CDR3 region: CASSLYQGAGDTQYF. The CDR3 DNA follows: TGTGCCAGCAGCTTATATCAGGGGGCCGGAGATACGCAGTATTTT.

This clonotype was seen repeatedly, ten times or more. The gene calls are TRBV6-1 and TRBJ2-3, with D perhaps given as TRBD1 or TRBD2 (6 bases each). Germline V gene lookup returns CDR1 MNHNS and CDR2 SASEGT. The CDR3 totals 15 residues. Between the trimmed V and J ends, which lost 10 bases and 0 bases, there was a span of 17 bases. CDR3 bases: TGTGCCACTGCCGGTCGGGGGACAAGCACAGATACGCAGTATTTT. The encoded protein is CATAGRGTSTDTQYF.

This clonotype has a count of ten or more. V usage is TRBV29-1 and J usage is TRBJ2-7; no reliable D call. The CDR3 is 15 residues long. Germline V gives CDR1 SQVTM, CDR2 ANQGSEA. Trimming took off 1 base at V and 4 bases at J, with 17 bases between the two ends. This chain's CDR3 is CSVEGDGQLGYEQYF. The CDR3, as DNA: TGCAGCGTTGAAGGTGACGGCCAGTTAGGGTACGAGCAGTACTTC.

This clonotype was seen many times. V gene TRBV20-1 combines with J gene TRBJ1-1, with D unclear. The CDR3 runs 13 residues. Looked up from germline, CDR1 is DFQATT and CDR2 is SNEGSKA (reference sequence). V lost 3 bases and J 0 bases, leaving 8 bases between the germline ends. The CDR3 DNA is TGCAGTGCTAGCCCCCAGGTGAACACTGAAGCTTTCTTT. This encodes CSASPQVNTEAFF.

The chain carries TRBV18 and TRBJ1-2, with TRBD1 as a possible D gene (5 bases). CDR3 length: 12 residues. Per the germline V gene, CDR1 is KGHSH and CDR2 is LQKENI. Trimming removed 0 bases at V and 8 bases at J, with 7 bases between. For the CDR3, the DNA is TGTGCCAGCTCACCACCCCAGGGAGGCTACACCTTC. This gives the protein CASSPPQGGYTF.

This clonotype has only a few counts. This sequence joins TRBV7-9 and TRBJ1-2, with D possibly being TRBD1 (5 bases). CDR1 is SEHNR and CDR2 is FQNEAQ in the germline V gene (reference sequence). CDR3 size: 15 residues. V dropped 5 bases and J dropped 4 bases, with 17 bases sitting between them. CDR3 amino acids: CASSLQGVGLYGYTF. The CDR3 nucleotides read TGTGCCAGCAGCCTCCAGGGAGTGGGGCTCTATGGCTACACCTTC.

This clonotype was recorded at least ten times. The CDR3 loop reads CASSLYIDTDTQYF. CDR3 DNA sequence: TGCGCCAGCAGCTTATACATCGACACAGATACGCAGTATTTT. The J gene is TRBJ2-3, the V gene TRBV5-1; D gene ambiguous. The CDR3 is 14 amino acids. Deletions cut 2 bases from V and 2 bases from J, with 9 bases between. Germline V lookup: CDR1 SGHRS, CDR2 YFSETQ.

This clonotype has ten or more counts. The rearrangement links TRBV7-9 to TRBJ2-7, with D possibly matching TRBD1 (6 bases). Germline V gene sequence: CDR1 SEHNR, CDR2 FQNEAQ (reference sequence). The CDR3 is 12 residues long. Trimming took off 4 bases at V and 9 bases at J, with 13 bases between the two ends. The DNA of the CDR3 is TGTGCCAGCAGCTCAAACGTGGGGGCGCAGTACTTC. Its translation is CASSSNVGAQYF. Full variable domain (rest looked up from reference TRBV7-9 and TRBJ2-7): DTGVSQNPRHKITKRGQNVTFRCDPISEHNRLYWYRQTLGQGPEFLTYFQNEAQLEKSRLLSDRFSAERPKGSFSTLEIQRTEQGDSAMYLCASSSNVGAQYFGPGTRLTVT.

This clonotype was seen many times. The CDR3 DNA sequence: TGTGCCAGCAGCTATGGGACAGAAGAGACCCAGTACTTC. Translation gives CASSYGTEETQYF. J is TRBJ2-5 and V is TRBV5-5; TRBD1 aligns across 7 bases. V was clipped by 3 bases and J by 3 bases; unmatched bases: 2. Germline V gene data show CDR1 as SGHKS and CDR2 as YYEKEE (reference sequence). This CDR3 is 13 amino acids long.

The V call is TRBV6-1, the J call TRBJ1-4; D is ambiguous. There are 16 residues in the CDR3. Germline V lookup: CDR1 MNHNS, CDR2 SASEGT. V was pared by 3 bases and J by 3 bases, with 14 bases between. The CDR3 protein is CASSDPWTEPNEKLFF. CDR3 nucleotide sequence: TGTGCCAGCAGTGATCCGTGGACGGAACCTAATGAAAAACTGTTTTTT.

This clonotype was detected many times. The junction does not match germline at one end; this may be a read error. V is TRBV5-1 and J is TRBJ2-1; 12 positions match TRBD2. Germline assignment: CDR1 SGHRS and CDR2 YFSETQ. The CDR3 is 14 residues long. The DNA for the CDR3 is TGCGCCAGCAGCAGGGGTCGGTTGGCTAGCGGGGGGGCCTTC. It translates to CASSRGRLASGGAF. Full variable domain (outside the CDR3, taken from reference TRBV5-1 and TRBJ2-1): KAGVTQTPRYLIKTRGQQVTLSCSPISGHRSVSWYQQTPGQGLQFLFEYFSETQRNKGNFPGRFSGRQFSNSRSEMNVSTLELGDSALYLCASSRGRLASGGAFGPGTRLTVL.

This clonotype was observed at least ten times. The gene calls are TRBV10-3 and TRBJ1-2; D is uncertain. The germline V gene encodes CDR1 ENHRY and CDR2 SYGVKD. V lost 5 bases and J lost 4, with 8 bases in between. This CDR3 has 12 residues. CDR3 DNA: TGTGCCATCAGTTTTGAGGGCTATGGCTACACCTTC. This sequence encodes CAISFEGYGYTF.

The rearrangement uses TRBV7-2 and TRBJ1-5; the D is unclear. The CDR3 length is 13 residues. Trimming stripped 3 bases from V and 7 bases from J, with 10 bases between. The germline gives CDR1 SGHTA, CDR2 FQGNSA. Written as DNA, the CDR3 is TGTGCCAGCAGCTTGCAAGTGGTCCAGCCCCAGCATTTT. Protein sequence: CASSLQVVQPQHF.

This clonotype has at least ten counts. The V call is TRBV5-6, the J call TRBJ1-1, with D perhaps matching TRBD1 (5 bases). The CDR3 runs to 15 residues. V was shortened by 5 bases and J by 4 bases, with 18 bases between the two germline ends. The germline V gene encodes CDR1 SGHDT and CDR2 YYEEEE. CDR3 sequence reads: CASSLTGTLGTEAFF. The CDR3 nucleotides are TGTGCCAGCAGTTTAACCGGGACCCTGGGCACTGAAGCTTTCTTT.

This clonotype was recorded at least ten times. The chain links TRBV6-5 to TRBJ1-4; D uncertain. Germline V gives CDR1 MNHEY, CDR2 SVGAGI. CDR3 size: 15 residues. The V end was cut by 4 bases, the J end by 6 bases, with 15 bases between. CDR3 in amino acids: CASSSSGRMDEKLFF. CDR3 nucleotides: TGTGCCAGCAGTTCTTCCGGGAGGATGGATGAAAAACTGTTTTTT.